This T cell receptor beta chain comes out of a study of shared clonotypes between healthy human individuals. General study points: Enrolling few donors narrowed the genetic and exposure-history diversity that was represented.

Germline values: CDR1 GTSNPN, CDR2 SVGIG (reference sequence). Trimming removed 5 bases from V and 3 bases from J, with 10 bases in between. The length of the CDR3 is 13 residues. A word on this clone: Its specificity is unknown.

Genomic DNA belonging to each subset was distributed in equal measure over several immunoSEQ plates. TCRdb's copy holds only in-frame clones and misses some; the assay was immunoSEQ multiplex PCR. The sample lists 2.5 million or so clones; just over 90% were seen once. A CD45RA-negative memory subset and a CD45RA+ naive subset were separated from the CD4+ cells. This clonotype was sampled from a man between 18 and 29 years old in good health. The chain joins TRBV30 to TRBJ1-4, with TRBD1 as a possible D gene (5 bases). Sequencing input: naive CD4+ T cells sorted from blood. This sample's subset: CD45RA+ positively selected. The CDR3 region has the DNA TGTGCCTGGGGGGGGATGTCTAATGAAAAACTGTTTTTT. Translation: CAWGGMSNEKLFF.